The clone carrying this T cell receptor (beta chain) was seen a single time. Antigen unknown. These data are taken from a study of cytomegalovirus exposure and HLA in healthy donors. The PCR ran on 60 Vbeta and 13 Jbeta primers. Here immunoSEQ multiplex PCR was the method, and the copy in TCRdb shows in-frame clones only, minus some. This sample carries 150,000 to 200,000 clones, approximately 77% of them seen once, and the ten largest clones take roughly 2%. Study results and limitations: Donor immune exposure was known only as CMV serostatus. A later analysis reported that several of the most significant clusters appeared to be linked to common viral pathogens, among them Epstein-Barr virus.

This clonotype was sampled from a man in his fifties in good health and CMV-seropositive. The material sequenced was PBMCs.

This CDR3 is CASSLGAGWSVYGYTF. For the CDR3, the DNA is TGTGCCAGCAGCTTAGGGGCAGGGTGGTCGGTCTATGGCTACACCTTC. The chain carries TRBV7-8 and TRBJ1-2; possible D gene TRBD1, 5 bases. This CDR3 has 16 residues. V was pared by 1 base and J by 4 bases, with 16 bases between. Germline CDR1 is SGHVS and CDR2 is FQNEAQ.